This entry is about one TCR beta chain. Its target is not known. Assay used: immunoSEQ multiplex PCR; TCRdb lists only in-frame clones, some missing. The sample lists around 700,000 clones, more than 70% seen once, with more than 1.5% in the top ten. Looked up from germline, CDR1 is SQVTM and CDR2 is ANQGSEA. CDR3 length: 13 amino acids. With 6 bases clipped from V and 0 bases from J, the junction kept 3 bases outside the gene matches. The sample comes from a study of shared clonotypes between healthy human individuals. Study-wide context: The composition of the donors was two women and a few men aged 18 to 49. General study points: The study sampled only blood, and tissue repertoires likely differ. What limited the represented genetic and exposure-history diversity was the small number of donors.

Nashville, Tennessee was home to all donors, who were Caucasian adults. The source of this sequence is a woman in her 30s in good health. J is TRBJ2-3 and V is TRBV29-1; 7 bases match TRBD2. Sequenced: memory CD4+ T cells sorted from blood. Indicated subset: CD45RA-negative fraction. CDR3 in amino acids: CSVGSGSTDTQYF. CDR3 in DNA: TGCAGCGTGGGTAGCGGGAGCACAGATACGCAGTATTTT.